This note documents a single TCR beta chain sequence. The target of this receptor is not known. Base qualities are not provided; no much larger clone lies one nucleotide away. Peripheral blood CD8+ and CD4+ T cells from healthy donors, Susac syndrome patients and multiple sclerosis patients were profiled by high-throughput TCR beta sequencing. Recently defined diagnostic criteria for definite or probable disease were met by the Susac syndrome patients. Bulk CD8+ and CD4+ T cells were purified by magnetic negative isolation, while CD8+ TEMRA cells were enriched using FACS. Blood was collected in EDTA tubes and processed within 24 hours, with PBMCs isolated through density gradient centrifugation. PBMCs intended for TCR sequencing were frozen in liquid nitrogen and were later thawed in a 37 degrees C water bath. The sorted or isolated CD4+, CD8+ and CD8+ TEMRA cells had a purity of 90% or higher. RNA was extracted using the RNeasy kit, and about 0.45 to 1 microgram was reverse transcribed with random hexamers. The immunoSEQ multiplex PCR assay, which covers 54 Vbeta and 13 Jbeta segments, was used to amplify TCR beta CDR3 regions. Bias from PCR amplification was corrected by using a synthetic template baseline for primer optimization and for computational correction. The study's processing was this. Only productive sequences were kept, with reads annotated to V, D and J genes according to IMGT and analyzed in immunoSEQ Analyzer. Clonality was calculated as one minus the Shannon entropy normalized by log2 of the number of productive unique sequences. For each patient and control, public and private clones were evaluated within the 100 most prevalent clones. Clones were defined as Susac-specific when absent from the healthy and MS cohorts, from roughly 1,000 published viral clones and from other ImmuneACCESS disease sequences. The public reads were quality trimmed at Q25 with fastp and then assembled into clones with MiXCR by TCRdb, keeping productive beta chains. Every entry covers one CDR3 protein and lists the most common genes and DNA from its rows. The V and J calls and clone size come from TCRdb's table, not from the authors' own analysis. Present in this sample are some 170,000 distinct CDR3 sequences, just under 95% of which were seen just once. 0.095% to 0.1% of the sample comes from the top ten.

The CDR3 starts with the cysteine, ends with the phenylalanine, and has 15 residues. The entry retains the CDR3 DNA only, 45 bases that are in frame from base 1. As encoded in the germline V gene, CDR1 is MGHRA while CDR2 is YSYEKL. V loses 0 bases, J loses 9 bases, and the germline ends lie 16 bases apart. This record comes from a study of CD8 T cells in Susac syndrome (dated by TCRdb to between 2019 and 2020). Looking at the study overall: Among the sequenced Susac syndrome patients, more than five had clinically active disease and eight were in clinical remission. At blood withdrawal, Susac syndrome patients were therapy-naive, treated with corticosteroids (with IVIg additionally given to some), or treated with IVIg alone. Whether CD8+ T cell activation and differentiation in Susac syndrome was antigen driven was tested using repertoire sequencing.

Beyond this particular receptor, the publication reports: The CD4+ T cell repertoire of patients with Susac syndrome showed no detectable clonal expansion. The study acknowledged that relatively few individuals were included in the TCR sequencing and HLA analysis.

This receptor was identified in a human donor with Susac syndrome. Sample: CD4+ T cells from PBMCs. The receptor chain draws on TRBV4-1 and TRBJ2-3; the D gene is perhaps TRBD1, from 5 matching bases. The CDR3 protein sequence reads: CASSQDVAAQGTQYF. The bases are TGCGCCAGCAGCCAAGATGTCGCCGCTCAGGGAACGCAGTATTTT.